This TCR beta chain was captured in a study of T cell repertoires in cytomegalovirus infection. Across the whole study: In public TCR beta signatures, there were indications of both CMV infection and matching HLA type.

Germline-derived CDR1 and CDR2 are MNHEY and SMNVEV (reference sequence). This CDR3 is 12 amino acids long. The V gene lost 7 bases and the J gene lost 1 base, with 8 bases spanning the gap. This clonotype was seen more than once but under ten times. MiXCR, applied by TCRdb to the reads, yields one record per CDR3 protein. Of a few hundred thousand distinct CDR3 sequences detected, roughly 9.5% appear once; the ten largest clones hold about 3.9%. The chain has TRBV27 and TRBJ2-7; maybe TRBD2 (5 bases). The sample comprised PBMCs. The receptor comes from a human donor in good health (CMV status not recorded). Some clones in this sample may be carry-over from other donors' samples. CDR3 in DNA: TGTGCCAGCAAAAGCGGTTCCTACGAGCAGTACTTC. Translation: CASKSGSYEQYF.